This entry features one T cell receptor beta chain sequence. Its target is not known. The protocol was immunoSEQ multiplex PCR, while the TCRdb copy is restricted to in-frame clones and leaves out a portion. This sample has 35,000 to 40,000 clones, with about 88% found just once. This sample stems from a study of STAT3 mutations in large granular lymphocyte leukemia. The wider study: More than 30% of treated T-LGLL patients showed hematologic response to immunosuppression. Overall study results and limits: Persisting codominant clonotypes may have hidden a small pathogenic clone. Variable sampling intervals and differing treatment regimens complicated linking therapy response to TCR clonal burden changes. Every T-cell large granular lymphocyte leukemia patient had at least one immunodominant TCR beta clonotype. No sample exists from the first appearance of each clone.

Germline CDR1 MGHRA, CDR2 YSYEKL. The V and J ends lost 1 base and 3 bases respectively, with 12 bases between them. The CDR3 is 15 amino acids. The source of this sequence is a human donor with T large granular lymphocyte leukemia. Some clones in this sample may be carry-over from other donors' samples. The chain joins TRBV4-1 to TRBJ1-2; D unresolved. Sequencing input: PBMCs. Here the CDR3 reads CASSQVRSGDYGYTF. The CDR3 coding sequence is TGCGCCAGCAGCCAAGTTAGGTCTGGGGACTATGGCTACACCTTC.